Here is one T cell receptor beta chain with its context. The antigen remains unidentified. This record belongs to a study of cytomegalovirus exposure and HLA in healthy donors. Study observations and caveats: Later analysis indicated greater clonal expansion among HLA-associated TCR beta chains than among equally common other chains. Testing in vitro showed a few CMV-associated chains specific for CMV antigens.

CDR3 size: 13 residues. Trimming at V came to 9 bases and at J to 8 bases, leaving 10 bases not matched to a gene. The germline gives CDR1 LNHDA, CDR2 SQIVND (reference sequence). Primers included in the PCR were 60 Vbeta and 13 Jbeta primers. Method: immunoSEQ multiplex PCR; TCRdb's copy keeps in-frame clones and lacks some. Of some 250,000 clones listed, roughly 87% are singletons. This chain links TRBV19 with TRBJ2-1, with 7 nucleotides matching TRBD2. Sequenced input: PBMCs. The clonotype originates from a woman between 35 and 50 years old in good health and CMV-seropositive. CDR3 in amino acids: CASRAGARDEQFF. CDR3 coding DNA: TGTGCCAGCCGGGCGGGAGCGAGGGATGAGCAGTTCTTC.